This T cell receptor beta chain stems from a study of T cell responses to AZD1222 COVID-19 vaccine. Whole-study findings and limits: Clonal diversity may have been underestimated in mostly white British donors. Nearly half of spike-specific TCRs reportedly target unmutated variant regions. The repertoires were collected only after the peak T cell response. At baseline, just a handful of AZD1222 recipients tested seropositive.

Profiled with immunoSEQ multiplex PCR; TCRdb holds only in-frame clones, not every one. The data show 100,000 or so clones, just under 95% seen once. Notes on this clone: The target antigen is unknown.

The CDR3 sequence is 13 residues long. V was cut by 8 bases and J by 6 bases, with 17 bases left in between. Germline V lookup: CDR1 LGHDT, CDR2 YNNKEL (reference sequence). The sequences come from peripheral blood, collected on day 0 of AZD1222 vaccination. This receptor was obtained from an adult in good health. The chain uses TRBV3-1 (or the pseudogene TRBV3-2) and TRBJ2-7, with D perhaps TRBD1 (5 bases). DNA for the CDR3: TGTGCCAGCCCCGACAGTGTTCAGTGCGAGCAGTACTTC. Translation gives CASPDSVQCEQYF.